Below are 25 T cell receptor beta chains sequenced from a single sample in a study of blood T cell repertoires in COVID-19. TCRdb keeps only in-frame clones here, not all; method: immunoSEQ multiplex PCR. The sample contains some 390,000 clones, around 87% of which appear only once. Source material: peripheral blood. The origin of the receptors is an older woman with COVID-19, enrolled during active disease.

The genes are TRBV15 and TRBJ2-3, with D hard to call. Looked up from germline, CDR1 is LNHNV and CDR2 is YYDKDF (reference sequence). The CDR3 spans 16 residues. V was trimmed by 1 base and J by 3 bases, leaving 14 bases between them. CDR3 sequence (DNA): TGTGCCACCAGCAGAGTTTACGTGAGCTCAACAGATACGCAGTATTTT. Amino acids: CATSRVYVSSTDTQYF.

V and J are TRBV29-1 and TRBJ2-3; TRBD1 aligns across 7 bases. The CDR3 spans 12 residues. Germline CDR1 reads SQVTM; CDR2 reads ANQGSEA. V trimming: 8 bases; J trimming: 6 bases; junction bases outside the gene matches: 8. The CDR3 region is CSHAGGRDTQYF. CDR3 DNA: TGCAGCCATGCAGGGGGAAGGGATACGCAGTATTTT.

CDR3 coding DNA: TGTGCCAGCAGCCAATCCCTACTAGCGGGGGTGGATGAGCAGTTCTTC. This sequence encodes CASSQSLLAGVDEQFF. V gene TRBV3-1 (or the pseudogene TRBV3-2) combines with J gene TRBJ2-1; 11 positions agree with TRBD2. In germline, CDR1 is LGHDT, CDR2 YNNKEL (reference sequence). After removal of 2 bases from V and 8 bases from J, the junction contained 8 bases not matched to a gene. The CDR3 runs 16 residues.

The chain carries TRBV19 and TRBJ1-1; TRBD1 matches 8 bases. Germline CDR1 and CDR2: LNHDA and SQIVND (reference sequence). V was clipped by 5 bases and J by 2 bases; unmatched bases: 10. The CDR3 sequence is 16 residues long. The CDR3 bases are TGTGCCAGTAGTCCCAATGACAGGGGTAAAAACACTGAAGCTTTCTTT. Amino acid sequence: CASSPNDRGKNTEAFF. Full variable domain (missing parts from reference TRBV19 and TRBJ1-1): DGGITQSPKYLFRKEGQNVTLSCEQNLNHDAMYWYRQDPGQGLRLIYYSQIVNDFQKGDIAEGYSVSREKKESFPLTVTSAQKNPTAFYLCASSPNDRGKNTEAFFGQGTRLTVV.

The chain links TRBV7-3 to TRBJ2-3, with 12 nucleotides matching TRBD1. J gave up 1 base and V 8 bases, and 7 bases lay outside the gene matches. This CDR3 comprises 16 residues. CDR1 and CDR2 (germline): SGHTA, FQGTGA. This CDR3 reads CASGRDRGLGTDTQYF. CDR3 coding DNA: TGTGCCAGCGGTAGGGACAGGGGGCTGGGCACAGATACGCAGTATTTT.

The CDR3 DNA is TGCGCCAGCAGCTCGGGACTGCTCCCCTACGAGCAGTACTTC. Residues: CASSSGLLPYEQYF. This chain uses TRBV5-1 with TRBJ2-7; weak D call: TRBD2 (6 bases). The V gene's germline CDR1 is SGHRS and CDR2 YFSETQ. The CDR3 has 14 residues. V was clipped by 3 bases and J by 2 bases, with 12 bases between them.

The rearrangement uses TRBV19 and TRBJ1-5; 7 bases agree with TRBD1. Germline V gene lookup returns CDR1 LNHDA and CDR2 SQIVND (reference sequence). The V and J ends lost 8 bases and 7 bases, in that order; junction bases with no gene match: 8. The CDR3 extends over 13 amino acids. CDR3 nucleotide sequence: TGTGCCAGTGGTGGGGCAGGGGGACAGCCCCAGCATTTT. Protein: CASGGAGGQPQHF.

The chain is built from TRBV30 and TRBJ1-6, with 12 positions matching TRBD1. Germline values: CDR1 GTSNPN, CDR2 SVGIG (reference sequence). The V gene end was trimmed by 8 bases and the J gene end by 9 bases; junction bases not matched to a gene: 5. The CDR3 runs to 13 residues. The CDR3 here is CAGDRGLSSPLHF. The CDR3 coding sequence is TGTGCCGGGGACAGGGGGCTAAGTTCACCCCTCCACTTT.

As for this clone: This may stem from a read error, because a much larger clone lies one nucleotide away. This chain joins TRBV5-1 and TRBJ2-7; D unresolved. This CDR3 contains 12 residues. V lost 5 bases and J 0 bases, leaving 6 bases between the germline ends. Germline lookup yields CDR1 SGHRS and CDR2 YFSETQ. CDR3 nucleotides: TGCGCCAGCAGGGGCAGCTCCTACGAGCAGTACTTC. Translated: CASRGSSYEQYF. The full variable domain, its missing parts supplied by reference TRBV5-1 and TRBJ2-7, is KAGVTQTPRYLIKTRGQQVTLSCSPISGHRSVSWYQQTPGQGLQFLFEYFSETQRNKGNFPGRFSGRQFSNSRSEMNVSTLELGDSALYLCASRGSSYEQYFGPGTRLTVT.

This sequence joins TRBV25-1 and TRBJ2-7, with D possibly TRBD2 on 7 matching bases. CDR1 is MGHDK, CDR2 SYGVNS, per germline. The length of the CDR3 is 17 residues. The V gene lost 3 bases and the J gene lost 1 base, with 19 bases spanning the gap. The CDR3 region has the DNA TGTGCCAGCAGTGAGTCACCGGGGGGCGGAATATCCTACGAGCAGTACTTC. This encodes CASSESPGGGISYEQYF.

This chain joins TRBV21-1 and TRBJ1-5; the DNA was not compared with TRBD1, the D call given in the table. TRBV21-1 counts as a pseudogene. The CDR3 covers 14 residues. As DNA, the CDR3 is TGTGCCAGCAGCAAACCCGACAGGGGCCAGCCCCAGCATTTT. Translating it yields CASSKPDRGQPQHF.

With regard to this clone: Different DNA sequences within this sample yield the same CDR3. V and J are TRBV7-3 and TRBJ2-5, with TRBD1 matching 9 bases. J gave up 2 bases and V 3 bases, and 4 bases lay outside the gene matches. This CDR3 region has 15 residues. From germline, CDR1 is SGHTA and CDR2 FQGTGA. The CDR3 protein is CASSLLGQGQETQYF. DNA for the CDR3: TGTGCCAGCAGCTTGTTAGGACAGGGGCAAGAGACCCAGTACTTC.

The genes are TRBV28 and TRBJ2-7; 7 bases align to TRBD1. The CDR3 contains 12 residues. Trimming removed 5 bases from V and 7 bases from J; junction bases left unmatched: 5. Germline loops: CDR1 MDHEN, CDR2 SYDVKM. CDR3 sequence: CASSGDSREQYF. For the CDR3, the DNA is TGTGCCAGCAGTGGGGACAGTCGGGAGCAGTACTTC. The full variable domain, with the rest looked up from reference TRBV28 and TRBJ2-7, is DVKVTQSSRYLVKRTGEKVFLECVQDMDHENMFWYRQDPGLGLRLIYFSYDVKMKEKGDIPEGYSVSREKKERFSLILESASTNQTSMYLCASSGDSREQYFGPGTRLTVT.

The genes are TRBV9 and TRBJ2-5, with 8 bases that match TRBD2. This CDR3 is built from 15 residues. V was clipped by 3 bases and J by 0 bases; unmatched bases: 4. Looked up from germline, CDR1 is SGDLS and CDR2 is YYNGEE. CDR3 residues: CASSAPLADQETQYF. The CDR3 region has the DNA TGTGCCAGCAGCGCCCCACTAGCGGACCAAGAGACCCAGTACTTC.

The chain carries TRBV19 and TRBJ2-7, with D possibly TRBD1 on 7 matching bases. In germline, CDR1 is LNHDA, CDR2 SQIVND (reference sequence). CDR3 length: 14 residues. V was pared by 6 bases and J by 2 bases, with 14 bases between. The CDR3 DNA reads as TGTGCCAGTAGAGACAGGGAGGTTACCTACGAGCAGTACTTC. Its translation is CASRDREVTYEQYF.

V gene TRBV15 combines with J gene TRBJ1-1, with D possibly matching TRBD1 (5 bases). With 1 base removed from V and 5 bases from J, the gap between germline ends came to 14 bases. CDR1 and CDR2 (germline): LNHNV, YYDKDF (reference sequence). The CDR3 covers 15 residues. The CDR3 sequence is CATSRVKGLGTEAFF. CDR3 sequence (DNA): TGTGCCACCAGCAGAGTAAAGGGGCTTGGAACTGAAGCTTTCTTT.

The rearrangement uses TRBV10-2 and TRBJ2-1; 9 bases map to TRBD2. The CDR3 length is 14 residues. V was clipped by 6 bases and J by 1 base; unmatched bases: 1. CDR1 is WSHSY, CDR2 SAAADI, per germline. Written as DNA, the CDR3 is TGCGCCAGCAGGGCGGGGGGGTCCTACAATGAGCAGTTCTTC. This sequence encodes CASRAGGSYNEQFF.

The sample holds a few counts of this clone. The J gene is TRBJ1-6, the V gene TRBV6-5, with 8 bases aligning to TRBD1. CDR3 length: 14 residues. Per the germline V gene, CDR1 is MNHEY and CDR2 is SVGAGI. Trimming at V came to 7 bases and at J to 7 bases, leaving 6 bases not matched to a gene. This chain's CDR3 is CASTLQGGNSPLHF. The CDR3 nucleotides read TGTGCCAGCACCCTACAGGGGGGCAATTCACCCCTCCACTTT.

The rearrangement links TRBV7-8 to TRBJ2-7, with D maybe TRBD1 (5 bases). V lost 7 bases, J lost 2 bases, and 12 bases lay in between. Germline values: CDR1 SGHVS, CDR2 FQNEAQ. This CDR3 spans 13 amino acids. The CDR3 protein is CASTLGLTYEQYF. The CDR3 DNA reads as TGTGCCAGCACTCTGGGGCTCACCTACGAGCAGTACTTC. Filled out from reference TRBV7-8 and TRBJ2-7, the complete variable domain reads GAGVSQSPRYKVAKRGQDVALRCDPISGHVSLFWYQQALGQGPEFLTYFQNEAQLDKSGLPSDRFFAERPEGSVSTLKIQRTQQEDSAVYLCASTLGLTYEQYFGPGTRLTVT.

V is TRBV5-1 and J is TRBJ1-1; 8 bases line up with TRBD1. This CDR3 is built from 16 residues. Germline V CDR1 and CDR2: SGHRS, YFSETQ. With 5 bases clipped from V and 0 bases from J, the junction kept 9 bases outside the gene matches. CDR3 sequence reads: CASRGQGNLLNTEAFF. The DNA of the CDR3 is TGCGCCAGCAGAGGACAGGGTAACTTATTGAACACTGAAGCTTTCTTT. The whole variable domain, filled in from reference TRBV5-1 and TRBJ1-1, reads KAGVTQTPRYLIKTRGQQVTLSCSPISGHRSVSWYQQTPGQGLQFLFEYFSETQRNKGNFPGRFSGRQFSNSRSEMNVSTLELGDSALYLCASRGQGNLLNTEAFFGQGTRLTVV.

V gene TRBV11-3 combines with J gene TRBJ2-7; 8 nucleotides agree with TRBD2. Germline assignment: CDR1 SGHNT and CDR2 YENEEA. With 2 bases clipped from V and 3 bases from J, the junction kept 6 bases outside the gene matches. The CDR3 contains 15 residues. The CDR3 here is CASSLSGGLFYEQYF. For the CDR3, the DNA is TGTGCCAGCAGCTTAAGCGGGGGCCTTTTCTACGAGCAGTACTTC. Based on the CDR3 plus reference TRBV11-3 and TRBJ2-7, the full variable domain is EAGVVQSPRYKIIEKKQPVAFWCNPISGHNTLYWYLQNLGQGPELLIRYENEEAVDDSQLPKDRFSAERLKGVDSTLKIQPAELGDSAVYLCASSLSGGLFYEQYFGPGTRLTVT.

The V and J genes are TRBV5-1 and TRBJ2-5, with 7 bases matching TRBD1. CDR3 length: 17 amino acids. Germline V CDR1 and CDR2: SGHRS, YFSETQ. J lost 9 bases, V lost 4 bases, and 21 bases had no gene match. In nucleotides, the CDR3 is TGCGCCAGCAGCCAGGAAGGGGGCCAGACCGAACTGGCCCCCCAGTACTTC. This encodes CASSQEGGQTELAPQYF.

The chain employs TRBV19 and TRBJ2-7; the match to TRBD1 covers 7 bases. CDR3 length: 15 amino acids. V shed 3 bases, J shed 1 base, and the junction held 6 bases outside the gene matches. Germline V gene data show CDR1 as LNHDA and CDR2 as SQIVND (reference sequence). For the CDR3, the DNA is TGTGCCAGTAGTATTGGGCAGGGGGTTTCCTACGAGCAGTACTTC. As protein: CASSIGQGVSYEQYF. Together with reference TRBV19 and TRBJ2-7, the CDR3 gives the full variable domain: DGGITQSPKYLFRKEGQNVTLSCEQNLNHDAMYWYRQDPGQGLRLIYYSQIVNDFQKGDIAEGYSVSREKKESFPLTVTSAQKNPTAFYLCASSIGQGVSYEQYFGPGTRLTVT.

The rearrangement joins TRBV2 to TRBJ1-1; D uncertain. V was clipped by 0 bases and J by 6 bases, with 17 bases between them. CDR1 and CDR2 (germline): SNHLY, FYNNEI. This CDR3 has 16 residues. CDR3 coding DNA: TGTGCCAGCAGTGAAGCCCGGTGGAGCCCCCGCCCTGAAGCTTTCTTT. Protein product: CASSEARWSPRPEAFF.

The CDR3 bases are TGCGCCAGCAGCCAACCCGCCCGGGATTCCTCGGGGGAGCAGTACTTC. Translating it yields CASSQPARDSSGEQYF. The rearrangement links TRBV4-1 to TRBJ2-7; D is possibly TRBD2 (5 bases). The V and J ends lost 2 bases and 7 bases respectively, with 21 bases between them. This CDR3 is built from 16 residues. The V gene's germline CDR1 is MGHRA and CDR2 YSYEKL.